These 4 T cell receptor beta chains came from one sample sequenced in a study of cytomegalovirus exposure and HLA in healthy donors. PCR employed 60 Vbeta and 13 Jbeta primers. Profiling relied on immunoSEQ multiplex PCR, and the TCRdb table lists in-frame clones only, not all of them. The sample contains some 130,000 clones, 83% of which appear only once. The sequencing sample was made of PBMCs. The receptors come from a girl between 2 and 10 years old in good health and CMV-seronegative.

The V gene is TRBV18, the J gene TRBJ1-1, with 9 bases identical to TRBD1. This CDR3 has 13 amino acids. The V gene end was trimmed by 3 bases and the J gene end by 11 bases; junction bases not matched to a gene: 7. Germline V gene data show CDR1 as KGHSH and CDR2 as LQKENI. The CDR3 DNA reads as TGTGCCAGCTCACCGGGGGACAGGGTAGGGGCTTTCTTT. This codes for CASSPGDRVGAFF.

The chain is built from TRBV5-6 and TRBJ1-5; tentative D call: TRBD1 (5 bases). The CDR3 consists of 14 residues. The germline V gene encodes CDR1 SGHDT and CDR2 YYEEEE. The V and J ends lost 1 base and 4 bases respectively, with 9 bases between them. DNA for the CDR3: TGTGCCAGCAGCTTGTGGGGGGGGAATCAGCCCCAGCATTTT. Protein sequence: CASSLWGGNQPQHF.

The chain links TRBV7-9 to TRBJ1-1, with D possibly being TRBD1 (6 bases). The CDR3 is 15 amino acids. Trimming removed 3 bases from V and 7 bases from J, with 18 bases in between. The germline V gene encodes CDR1 SEHNR and CDR2 FQNEAQ (reference sequence). As DNA, the CDR3 is TGTGCCAGCAGCTTTACAGGGCGACGGCATGGTGAAGCTTTCTTT. It encodes CASSFTGRRHGEAFF.

The chain links TRBV9 to TRBJ2-3; D perhaps matches TRBD1 (6 bases). Deletions cut 1 base from V and 5 bases from J, with 11 bases between. There are 14 residues in the CDR3. Germline-derived CDR1 and CDR2 are SGDLS and YYNGEE. CDR3 in DNA: TGTGCCAGCAGCGTAACAGGGTTAGGAGATACGCAGTATTTT. It yields the protein CASSVTGLGDTQYF.